This TCR beta chain was captured by sequencing in a study of T cell changes during pregnancy in multiple sclerosis. The V and J ends lost 7 bases and 1 base, in that order; junction bases with no gene match: 7. Germline V gene sequence: CDR1 MNHNS, CDR2 SASEGT. The CDR3 is made up of 15 amino acids. The table came from immunoSEQ multiplex PCR; TCRdb's copy has only in-frame clones and leaves some out. The table includes under 95,000 clones, 85% to 95% detected once. The chain couples TRBV6-1 to TRBJ2-5, with 9 bases fitting TRBD2. This sequence was found in a female donor in good health, enrolled as a control in a pregnancy study. The sample consisted of peripheral blood, taken in the second trimester of pregnancy. Written as DNA, the CDR3 is TGTGCCAGCACTGGCGGGGGGGCCGGCCAAGAGACCCAGTACTTC. Protein product: CASTGGGAGQETQYF.